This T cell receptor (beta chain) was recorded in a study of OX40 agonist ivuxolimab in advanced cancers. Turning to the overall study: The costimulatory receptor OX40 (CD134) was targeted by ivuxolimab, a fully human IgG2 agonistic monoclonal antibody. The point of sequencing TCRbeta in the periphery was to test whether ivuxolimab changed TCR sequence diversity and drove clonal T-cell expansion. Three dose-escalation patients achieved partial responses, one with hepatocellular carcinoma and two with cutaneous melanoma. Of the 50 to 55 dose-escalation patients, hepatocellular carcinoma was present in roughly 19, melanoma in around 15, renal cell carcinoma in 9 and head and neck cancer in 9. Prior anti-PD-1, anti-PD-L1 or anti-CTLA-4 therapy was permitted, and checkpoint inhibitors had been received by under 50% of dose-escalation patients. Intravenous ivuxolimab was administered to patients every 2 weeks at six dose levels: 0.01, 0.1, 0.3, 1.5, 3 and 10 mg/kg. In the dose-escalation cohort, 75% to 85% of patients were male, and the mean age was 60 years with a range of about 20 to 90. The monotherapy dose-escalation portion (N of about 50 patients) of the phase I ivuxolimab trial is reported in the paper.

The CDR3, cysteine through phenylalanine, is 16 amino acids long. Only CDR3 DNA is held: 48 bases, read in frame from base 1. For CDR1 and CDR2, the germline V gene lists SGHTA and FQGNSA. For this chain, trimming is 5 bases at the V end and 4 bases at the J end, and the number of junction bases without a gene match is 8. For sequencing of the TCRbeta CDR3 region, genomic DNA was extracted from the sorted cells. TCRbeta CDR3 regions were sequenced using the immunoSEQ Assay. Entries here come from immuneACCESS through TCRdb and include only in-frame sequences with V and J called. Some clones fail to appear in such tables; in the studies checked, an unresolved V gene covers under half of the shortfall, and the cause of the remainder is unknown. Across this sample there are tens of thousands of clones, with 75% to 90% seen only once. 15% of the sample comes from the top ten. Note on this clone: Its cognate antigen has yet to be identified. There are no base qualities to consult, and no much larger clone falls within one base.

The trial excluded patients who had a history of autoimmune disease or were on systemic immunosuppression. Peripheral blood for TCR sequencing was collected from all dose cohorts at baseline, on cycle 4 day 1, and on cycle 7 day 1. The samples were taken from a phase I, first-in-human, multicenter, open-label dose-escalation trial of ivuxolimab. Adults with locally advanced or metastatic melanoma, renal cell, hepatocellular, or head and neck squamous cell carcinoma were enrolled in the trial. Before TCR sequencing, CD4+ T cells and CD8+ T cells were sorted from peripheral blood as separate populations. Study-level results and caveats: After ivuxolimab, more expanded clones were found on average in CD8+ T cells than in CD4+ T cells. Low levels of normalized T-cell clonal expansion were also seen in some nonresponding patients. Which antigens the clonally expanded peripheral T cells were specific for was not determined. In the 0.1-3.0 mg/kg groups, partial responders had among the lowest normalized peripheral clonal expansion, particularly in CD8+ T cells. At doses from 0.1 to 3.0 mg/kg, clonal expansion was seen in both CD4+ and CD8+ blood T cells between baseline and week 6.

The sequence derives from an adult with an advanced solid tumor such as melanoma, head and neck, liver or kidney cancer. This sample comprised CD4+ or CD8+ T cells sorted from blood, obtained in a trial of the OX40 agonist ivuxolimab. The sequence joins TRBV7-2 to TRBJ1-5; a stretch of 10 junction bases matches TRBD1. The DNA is TGTGCCAGCAGCGAAGACAGGGGGCGAAGAAATCAGCCCCAGCATTTT. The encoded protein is CASSEDRGRRNQPQHF.